This T cell receptor (beta chain) comes out of a study of CD8 T cells in Susac syndrome. The wider study: Patients with Susac syndrome who were sequenced included over five with active disease and fewer than 10 in remission. When their blood was taken, patients with Susac syndrome were therapy-naive, taking corticosteroids, or taking intravenous immunoglobulin alone.

The CDR3 contains 14 residues. Germline CDR1 reads SGHTA; CDR2 reads FQGNSA. V lost 6 bases to trimming and J lost 0 bases, with 9 bases between them. RNA totalling about 0.5 to 1 ug underwent reverse transcription with random hexamers. One entry per CDR3 protein, called by TCRdb with MiXCR from the immunoSEQ multiplex PCR reads. The profile covers under 200,000 distinct CDR3 sequences, with approximately 95% appearing a single time and around 0.12% taken by the ten largest. Each Susac syndrome patient had definite or probable disease by recently defined criteria. This clonotype was detected only once.

V usage is TRBV7-2 and J usage is TRBJ1-3; D unresolved. Sequencing was carried out using CD4+ T cells from PBMCs. This clonotype originated in a human donor with Susac syndrome. CDR3 in DNA: TGTGCCAGCAGACTACGGTCCTCTGGAAACACCATATATTTT. Encoded protein: CASRLRSSGNTIYF.